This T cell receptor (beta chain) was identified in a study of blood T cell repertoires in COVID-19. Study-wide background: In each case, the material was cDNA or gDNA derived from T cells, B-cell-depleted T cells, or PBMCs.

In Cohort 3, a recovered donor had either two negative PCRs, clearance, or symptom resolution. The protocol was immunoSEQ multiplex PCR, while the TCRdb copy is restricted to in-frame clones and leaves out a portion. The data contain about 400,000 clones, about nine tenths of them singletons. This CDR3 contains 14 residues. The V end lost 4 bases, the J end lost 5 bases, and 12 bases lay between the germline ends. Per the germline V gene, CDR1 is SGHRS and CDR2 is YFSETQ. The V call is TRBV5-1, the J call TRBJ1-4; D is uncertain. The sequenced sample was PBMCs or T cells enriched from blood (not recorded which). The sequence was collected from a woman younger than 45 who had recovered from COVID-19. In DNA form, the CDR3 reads TGCGCCAGCAGCATGGTCGGGTTGAATGAAAAACTGTTTTTT. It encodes CASSMVGLNEKLFF.